This T cell receptor (beta chain) came from a study of pediatric ulcerative colitis. Study-level points and caveats: A couple of patients had blood samples with substantially reduced template counts. All ulcerative colitis patients, but no controls, carried a couple of rectal clonotypes.

CDR3 length: 16 residues. Germline V gene sequence: CDR1 SGDLS, CDR2 YYNGEE. V lost 0 bases and J 0 bases, leaving 10 bases between the germline ends. In regard to this clone: What it binds is unknown.

This was a survey-level run. Each sample received Survey-level depth of up to 500,000 reads. Clones were sequenced by immunoSEQ multiplex PCR, and TCRdb holds only the in-frame ones, with some missing. The sample shows 55,000 to 80,000 clones, 77% of them seen only once. The genes are TRBV9 and TRBJ2-1; weak D call: TRBD2 (6 bases). The sequence was collected from a boy between 10 and 17 years old with moderate ulcerative colitis. Specimen: blood. The CDR3 DNA follows: TGTGCCAGCAGCGTAGCTGGGGGGAGCTCCTACAATGAGCAGTTCTTC. It specifies CASSVAGGSSYNEQFF.